This TCR beta chain stems from a study of blood T cell repertoires in COVID-19 (TCRdb year 2020). Background for the entire study: Collaborator samples came from the United States, Italy and Spain and covered acute and convalescent phases of COVID-19. Nearly every sample came with metadata listing a de-identified subject ID, COVID-19 status, age in years and sex. Samples came from the ongoing ImmuneRACE study (first 160 participants) plus 1,254 subjects from 6 global collaborators. HLA class I and class II types, where available, came from metadata supplied by the sample provider rather than from assay-based typing. The prospective study material was composed of cDNA or gDNA derived from T cells, B-cell-depleted T cells, or PBMCs. A freely available public database, intended as a resource for researchers studying the immune response to SARS-CoV-2, is where the repertoires were released. Subjects who had been exposed to COVID-19, were actively infected with it, or had recovered from it provided the deeply sampled blood TCRbeta repertoires that made up the dataset. Broader findings and caveats from the paper: The quantity of clinical and demographic metadata differed by source and by participant and was supplied without curation.

Enrolling through a virtual design, the prospective study's participants ranged in age from roughly 18 to 100 years and lived across 24 United States geographic areas. Cohort assignment in the prospective study relied on participant-reported clinical history from a screening survey and a study questionnaire. ImmuneRACE Cohort 3 recovered participants were defined by two consecutive negative NP/OP PCR tests, healthcare professional clearance, or symptom resolution. Mobile phlebotomists in the prospective study collected whole blood, serum and a nasopharyngeal or oropharyngeal swab from every participant. Over an approximately 2-month period, participants in the prospective study had the option of providing additional blood draws and questionnaires. Before DNA extraction, blood samples from the prospective study were shipped at room temperature or frozen. V is pared back by 7 bases and J by 0 bases, with 10 bases lying between the germline termini. CDR1 and CDR2 (LNHDA, SQIVND) derive from the germline V gene (reference sequence). The CDR3 sequence holds 13 residues, the cysteine and phenylalanine included. Only CDR3 DNA is held: 39 bases, read in frame from base 1.

Of note for this clone: Its antigen is currently not known. Base qualities are not recorded, but no much larger clone differs from it by a single base.

The immunoSEQ Assay, a bias-controlled multiplex PCR, was used to amplify TCRbeta CDR3 regions from genomic DNA. As for how the authors treated the data: The number of nucleated cells in each sample was estimated by amplification of reference gene primers within the assay. To quantify the absolute abundance of each unique TCRbeta CDR3 rearrangement, sequence reads were collapsed and filtered. For each sample, productive Simpson clonality was calculated as the square root of Simpson's diversity index across productive rearrangements. TCRdb carries this immuneACCESS record with in-frame sequences only. Its versions omit some clonotypes, under half of them owing to an unresolved V gene in the studies checked, with the rest unexplained. The D gene and trimming were derived from the DNA, and the V and J assignments and clone size from that table. For this sample the table gives approximately 300,000 clones, of which approximately 84% were detected only once. The ten largest clones add up to roughly 4.5% of the sample.

The source of this sequence is a man aged 30 to 39 who had recovered from COVID-19. The chain is assembled from TRBV19 and TRBJ2-7, with no confidently assigned D gene. Sequencing was carried out using PBMCs or T cells enriched from blood (not recorded which). The CDR3 loop reads CASTQWSSYEQYF. The DNA sequence follows: TGTGCCAGTACCCAGTGGAGCTCCTACGAGCAGTACTTC.